This is a list of T cell receptor beta chains from one sample in a study of neoadjuvant anti-PD-1 for oral cavity cancer. Sequencing used immunoSEQ multiplex PCR; TCRdb keeps in-frame clones, though not all of them. The sample lists about 12,000 clones, 70% to 75% occurring once. The sample in question was PBMCs, obtained after nivolumab (anti-PD-1) treatment. The source of these receptors is a person between 40 and 79 years old with oral cavity squamous cell carcinoma. Both conserved end residues are part of each CDR3. Fields, in order: D gene, J gene, V gene, clone size, CDR3 DNA, CDR3 protein. The D gene is left open where the match is weak. Size tells how often a clone was seen (once, few, many) or the class of an expanded clone, and some rows leave it out.

- TRBJ1-1 TRBV6-1 few TGTGCCAGCAGTGTCGTTCACAGGGAGGTAGAAGCTTTCTTT CASSVVHREVEAFF
TRBD1 TRBJ1-1 TRBV30 - TGTGCCTGGAACCAGGGGGTCACTGAAGCTTTCTTT CAWNQGVTEAFF
TRBD1 TRBJ1-1 TRBV7-2 - TGTGCCAGCAGCAATAGACAGGGGGGAGAAGCTTTCTTT CASSNRQGGEAFF
- TRBJ2-7 TRBV4-1 - TGCGCCAGCAGCGCCCGGACACGGGACTCGGCCAACGAGCAGTACTTC CASSARTRDSANEQYF
TRBD1 TRBJ1-6 TRBV4-2 once TGTGCCAGCAGCCAGGACTCGACAGGGTCCGTCTCACCCCTCCACTTT CASSQDSTGSVSPLHF
- TRBJ1-2 TRBV13 - TGTGCCAGCAGCCCCACCTTGACAGGAGGCGAATATGGCTACACCTTC CASSPTLTGGEYGYTF
TRBD2 TRBJ2-5 TRBV4-1 - TGCGCCAGCAGCCTGGGACTAGCGGGAGTCGGGACCCAGTACTTC CASSLGLAGVGTQYF
- TRBJ1-5 TRBV30 - TGTGCCTGGAGGGGACCAGGGGAGGATCAGCCCCAGCATTTT CAWRGPGEDQPQHF
- TRBJ1-1 TRBV5-1 - TGCGCCAGCAGCTTGGTAACTATGAACACTGAAGCTTTCTTT CASSLVTMNTEAFF
- TRBJ1-2 TRBV7-2 - TGTGCCAGCAGCTTAGCCCCCCTCGTGACAGCTAACTATGGCTACACCTTC CASSLAPLVTANYGYTF
- TRBJ1-2 TRBV5-5 - TGTGCCAGCAGCTTTCCCGGAACCGGGAGGGGCTACACCTTC CASSFPGTGRGYTF
TRBD1 TRBJ2-3 TRBV7-9 medium-sized TGTGCCAGCAGCGGACAGGGGGGCACTAGCACAGATACGCAGTATTTT CASSGQGGTSTDTQYF
TRBD1 TRBJ2-7 TRBV4-1 - TGCGCCAGCAGCTTCCGACAGGGTCCCTCCTACGAGCAGTACTTC CASSFRQGPSYEQYF
- TRBJ1-1 TRBV10-3 - TGTGCCATCAACCAGCAACTGAACACTGAAGCTTTCTTT CAINQQLNTEAFF
- TRBJ2-7 TRBV5-1 - TGCGCCAGCAGATTGGGGGGCAGGAGCTCCTACGAGCAGTACTTC CASRLGGRSSYEQYF
- TRBJ1-2 TRBV29-1 once TGCAGCGGTAGCAGGGACGGTAACTATGGCTACACCTTC CSGSRDGNYGYTF
- TRBJ2-7 TRBV10-3 - TGTGCCATCAGGGGACCTGTCCACGAGCAGTACTTC CAIRGPVHEQYF
TRBD1 TRBJ2-2 TRBV19 few TGTGCCAGTAGACCCGACAGGGTCGGCGGGGAGCTGTTTTTT CASRPDRVGGELFF
- TRBJ1-4 TRBV4-1 - TGCGCCAGCAGCCAATGGGCGACTAATGAAAAACTGTTTTTT CASSQWATNEKLFF
- TRBJ1-2 TRBV2 - TGTGCCAGCACAGGCAGGCCCATCTATGGCTACACCTTC CASTGRPIYGYTF
- TRBJ1-2 TRBV5-1 few TGCGCCAGCAGCTTGGGGACAGTTCCCCGGGGAGGCTACACCTTC CASSLGTVPRGGYTF
- TRBJ1-4 TRBV28 - TGTGCCAGCAGTTTACCTCCCACTAATGAAAAACTGTTTTTT CASSLPPTNEKLFF
- TRBJ1-3 TRBV11-2 few TGTGCCAGCAGCTCTTGGACGGCCTCTGGAAACACCATATATTTT CASSSWTASGNTIYF
- TRBJ1-4 TRBV9 - TGTGCCAGCAGCGTAGGGGCCTGGTCAGACTATGAAAAACTGTTTTTT CASSVGAWSDYEKLFF
- TRBJ2-3 TRBV27 - TGTGCCAGCAGTCTAGTGCGGGCTAGCACAGATACGCAGTATTTT CASSLVRASTDTQYF
- TRBJ1-1 TRBV11-2 - TGTGCCAGCAGCTTAGGTGTACAGGTGGGCACTGAAGCTTTCTTT CASSLGVQVGTEAFF
- TRBJ1-3 TRBV9 - TGTGCCAGCAGCGTATCCGCAGGCTCTGGAAACACCATATATTTT CASSVSAGSGNTIYF
- TRBJ1-4 TRBV7-2 - TGTGCCAGCAGCTTAGTCTCAACTAATGAAAAACTGTTTTTT CASSLVSTNEKLFF
- TRBJ2-1 TRBV5-1 few TGCGCCAGCAGTATAGGGGAGAATGAGCAGTTCTTC CASSIGENEQFF
- TRBJ1-1 TRBV7-9 - TGTGCCAGCAGCTTGACGTACAGGGATGATGAAGCTTTCTTT CASSLTYRDDEAFF
- TRBJ1-1 TRBV5-1 - TGCGCCAGCAGCTTAACCCCACAGGTGAACACTGAAGCTTTCTTT CASSLTPQVNTEAFF
TRBD1 TRBJ1-4 TRBV10-3 - TGTGCCATCAGTGAAAGGGACAGGGGACGGGAACTGTTTTTT CAISERDRGRELFF
- TRBJ2-7 TRBV9 - TGTGCCAGCAGCGTAGACCAGGGGCCCTACGAGCAGTACTTC CASSVDQGPYEQYF
- TRBJ1-1 TRBV6-6 - TGTGCCAGCAGTTACGACCCCAGGAACACTGAAGCTTTCTTT CASSYDPRNTEAFF
- TRBJ2-6 TRBV4-2 - TGTGCCAGCAGCCCACCCAGCAGGGGTGAGCGTGGGGCCAACGTCCTGACTTTC CASSPPSRGERGANVLTF
TRBD2 TRBJ2-3 TRBV13 - TGTGCCAGCAGCTTAGTGGGCGGGAGAGATACGCAGTATTTT CASSLVGGRDTQYF
- TRBJ1-1 TRBV29-1 few TGCAGCGCAGTGGGGTTTCGGACTGAAGCTTTCTTT CSAVGFRTEAFF
- TRBJ2-1 TRBV11-3 few TGTGCCAGCAGCGCCAGGACAGCTTCAAATGAGCAGTTCTTC CASSARTASNEQFF
- TRBJ2-5 TRBV12-5 - TGTGCTAGTGCCCCTTTGGAGGAGACCCAGTACTTC CASAPLEETQYF
TRBD2 TRBJ2-3 TRBV5-1 few TGCGCCAGCAGTGGACTAGCGGGGAGGGATACGCAGTATTTT CASSGLAGRDTQYF
TRBD1 TRBJ2-1 TRBV9 - TGTGCCAGCAGCGTAGCCACAGGGGGCGATCGGGGTGAGCAGTTCTTC CASSVATGGDRGEQFF
- TRBJ2-5 TRBV6-5 - TGTGCCAGCAGTTACTCGACCCTCGGGGAGACCCAGTACTTC CASSYSTLGETQYF
TRBD2 TRBJ2-2 TRBV7-7 - TGTGCCAGCAGAGCGGGGGCAGTTACCGGGGAGCTGTTTTTT CASRAGAVTGELFF
- TRBJ2-1 TRBV2 - TGTGCCAGCAGACAGAAAAACCAAAACAATGAGCAGTTCTTC CASRQKNQNNEQFF
- TRBJ2-2 TRBV19 - TGTGCCAGTCGGACAGTTGGTCACGGGGAGCTGTTTTTT CASRTVGHGELFF
- TRBJ2-3 TRBV5-1 - TGCGCCAGCAGCTTGACGGGGGACACAGATACGCAGTATTTT CASSLTGDTDTQYF
- TRBJ1-5 TRBV19 - TGTGCCAGTAGTATTCGTACGGGCAATCAGCCCCAGCATTTT CASSIRTGNQPQHF
- TRBJ2-7 TRBV5-1 - TGCGCCAGCAGCTTGGATCAGGGTGTCGCCTACGAGCAGTACTTC CASSLDQGVAYEQYF
- TRBJ2-2 TRBV5-1 few TGCGCCAGCAGCTGGGCGGGGACCACTAACACCGGGGAGCTGTTTTTT CASSWAGTTNTGELFF
- TRBJ2-7 TRBV7-2 few TGTGCCAGCAGCTCCCAGGCGTACGAGCAGTACTTC CASSSQAYEQYF
TRBD1 TRBJ1-4 TRBV6-1 - TGTGCCAGCAGTGAAGGAGGGGGCTATGAAAAACTGTTTTTT CASSEGGGYEKLFF
- TRBJ1-4 TRBV6-1 few TGTGCCAGCAGTGAAATGGGGGGCGGTGAAAAACTGTTTTTT CASSEMGGGEKLFF
- TRBJ1-1 TRBV7-8 - TGTGCCAGCAGCTTAGTGTCTCTGGGGAACACTGAAGCTTTCTTT CASSLVSLGNTEAFF
- TRBJ2-1 TRBV5-1 once TGCGCCAGCGGCCCCTCCTACAATGAGCAGTTCTTC CASGPSYNEQFF
TRBD1 TRBJ1-1 TRBV2 - TGTGCCGGAGGACAGGGAAAGAACACTGAAGCTTTCTTT CAGGQGKNTEAFF